This is a list of T cell receptor beta chains from one sample in a study of CD8 T cells in Susac syndrome. TCRdb independently ran MiXCR on the immunoSEQ multiplex PCR reads; one entry per CDR3 protein. Seen here are fewer than 80,000 distinct CDR3 sequences, over 90% observed once, and the top ten hold roughly 0.25%. Sample: CD8+ T cells from PBMCs. The origin of the receptors is a human donor in good health. CDR3s include the opening cysteine and the closing phenylalanine or tryptophan. D genes are given only for firm matches. Not all rows give a size; the values are once, few, many and, for expanded clones, a class.

CSVTGLGAGELFF | TGCAGCGTTACAGGGTTGGGAGCCGGGGAGCTGTTTTTT | TRBV29-1 | NA | once | TRBJ2-2
CASSLGYMSGQGDYGYTF | TGTGCCAGCAGCTTGGGGTATATGAGCGGACAGGGCGACTATGGCTACACCTTC | TRBV5-5 | TRBD1 | NA | TRBJ1-2
CASSPQERVDQPQHF | TGCGCCAGCAGCCCTCAGGAGAGGGTGGATCAGCCCCAGCATTTT | TRBV4-1 | NA | NA | TRBJ1-5
CASSPTGTDQFF | TGTGCCAGCAGTCCTACCGGGACAGATCAGTTCTTC | TRBV27 | TRBD1 | NA | TRBJ2-1
CSVDGGTRETQYF | TGCAGCGTTGACGGGGGGACGAGAGAGACCCAGTACTTC | TRBV29-1 | TRBD2 | NA | TRBJ2-5
CASSNRQDGNTIYF | TGTGCCAGCAGCAACCGACAGGATGGAAACACCATATATTTT | TRBV7-9 | NA | NA | TRBJ1-3
CASSLNRGANTEAFF | TGTGCCAGCAGCTTAAACAGGGGCGCGAACACTGAAGCTTTCTTT | TRBV7-6 | TRBD1 | NA | TRBJ1-1
CASSWGRDGYTF | TGTGCCAGCAGTTGGGGCAGGGATGGCTACACCTTC | TRBV12-3/TRBV12-4 | NA | once | TRBJ1-2
CARILSNQPQHF | TGTGCCAGGATATTGAGCAATCAGCCCCAGCATTTT | TRBV2 | NA | NA | TRBJ1-5
CASSATDGELFF | TGTGCCAGCAGCGCCACAGACGGGGAGCTGTTTTTT | TRBV13 | NA | NA | TRBJ2-2
CATRELLAGDTDTQYF | TGTGCCACCAGGGAGTTACTAGCGGGGGATACAGATACGCAGTATTTT | TRBV7-9 | TRBD2 | NA | TRBJ2-3
CASSQDQSLGTEAFF | TGCGCCAGCAGCCAAGATCAGAGTTTAGGCACTGAAGCTTTCTTT | TRBV4-3 | NA | NA | TRBJ1-1
CASSDPWGGFEKLFF | TGTGCCAGCAGTGATCCCTGGGGAGGGTTTGAAAAACTGTTTTTT | TRBV2 | NA | NA | TRBJ1-4
CASNVGVGTTDTQYF | TGTGCCAGTAATGTCGGCGTGGGTACCACAGATACGCAGTATTTT | TRBV19 | NA | NA | TRBJ2-3
CASSLGLAGITDTQYF | TGTGCCAGCAGCCTGGGACTAGCGGGGATCACAGATACGCAGTATTTT | TRBV5-6 | TRBD2 | NA | TRBJ2-3
CATSRLQETQYF | TGTGCCACCAGCAGACTCCAAGAGACCCAGTACTTC | TRBV15 | NA | NA | TRBJ2-5
CASSVGWGSNEKLFF | TGTGCCAGCAGCGTTGGTTGGGGATCGAATGAAAAACTGTTTTTT | TRBV5-6 | NA | NA | TRBJ1-4
CASSEGNTEAFF | TGTGCCAGCAGTGAAGGGAACACTGAAGCTTTCTTT | TRBV25-1 | NA | NA | TRBJ1-1
CATSRTRDVGPRLYGYTF | TGTGCCACCAGCAGGACGAGAGACGTCGGTCCCCGTCTCTATGGCTACACCTTC | TRBV15 | NA | NA | TRBJ1-2
CASRPPLGTTNYGYTF | TGTGCCAGCAGACCCCCCCTCGGGACAACCAACTATGGCTACACCTTC | TRBV7-9 | NA | NA | TRBJ1-2
CASSLGGGAHTGELFF | TGTGCCAGCAGCTTAGGCGGGGGGGCCCACACCGGGGAGCTGTTTTTT | TRBV7-3 | TRBD2 | NA | TRBJ2-2
CSVELRVTETQYF | TGCAGCGTTGAGCTGAGGGTAACAGAGACCCAGTACTTC | TRBV29-1 | NA | NA | TRBJ2-5
CASSEAGGYNEQFF | TGTGCCAGCAGTGAAGCGGGGGGTTACAATGAGCAGTTCTTC | TRBV6-4 | TRBD2 | few | TRBJ2-1
CASSLPPWTHGNQPQHF | TGTGCCAGCAGTTTACCGCCTTGGACCCATGGGAATCAGCCCCAGCATTTT | TRBV28 | NA | NA | TRBJ1-5
CSARDPQRGGARAKNIQYF | TGCAGTGCTAGAGATCCCCAGCGGGGGGGGGCCAGAGCCAAAAACATTCAGTACTTC | TRBV20-1 | TRBD2 | once | TRBJ2-4
CSARDTPVGYGYTF | TGCAGTGCTAGAGACACCCCCGTAGGCTATGGCTACACCTTC | TRBV20-1 | NA | NA | TRBJ1-2
CAKRSNQPQHF | TGTGCCAAAAGGAGCAATCAGCCCCAGCATTTT | TRBV25-1 | NA | NA | TRBJ1-5
CASSILTGYNEQFF | TGTGCCAGTAGTATATTGACAGGATACAATGAGCAGTTCTTC | TRBV19 | NA | NA | TRBJ2-1
CSVDLGSYEQYF | TGCAGCGTTGATCTAGGGTCCTACGAGCAGTACTTC | TRBV29-1 | NA | NA | TRBJ2-7
CASTPGEGTTDTQYF | TGCGCCAGCACCCCCGGGGAGGGAACCACAGATACGCAGTATTTT | TRBV5-1 | TRBD2 | NA | TRBJ2-3
CASSLRGRMNTEAFF | TGTGCCAGCAGCCTTAGGGGTAGGATGAACACTGAAGCTTTCTTT | TRBV3-1 | NA | NA | TRBJ1-1
CAWSATGEQFF | TGTGCCTGGAGTGCTACAGGTGAGCAGTTCTTC | TRBV30 | NA | NA | TRBJ2-1
CASSHDLAKNIQYF | TGTGCCAGCAGTCATGATTTAGCCAAAAACATTCAGTACTTC | TRBV7-9 | NA | NA | TRBJ2-4
CSASLWGSNTEAFF | TGCAGTGCTAGCCTATGGGGATCTAACACTGAAGCTTTCTTT | TRBV20-1 | NA | NA | TRBJ1-1
CASSRGLAGGQETQYF | TGCGCCAGCAGCCGGGGACTAGCGGGGGGCCAAGAGACCCAGTACTTC | TRBV5-1 | TRBD2 | once | TRBJ2-5
CASSYSRQGRGGSNQPQHF | TGTGCCAGCAGTTACTCGCGACAGGGGCGAGGAGGCAGCAATCAGCCCCAGCATTTT | TRBV6-2/TRBV6-3 | TRBD1 | once | TRBJ1-5
CASSLFAGLAKNIQYF | TGCGCCAGCAGCTTGTTTGCAGGGCTAGCCAAAAACATTCAGTACTTC | TRBV5-1 | NA | once | TRBJ2-4